Reported below is one T cell receptor beta chain. Measured with immunoSEQ multiplex PCR; TCRdb has only the in-frame clones, and not every one. The top ten hold about 8.5% of the sample, which has 110,000 or so clones, approximately 83% seen once. This specimen comes from a study of T cell responses to AZD1222 COVID-19 vaccine. V gave up 4 bases and J gave up 7 bases; unmatched junction bases: 5. This CDR3 is 14 amino acids long. Germline CDR1 reads SNHLY; CDR2 reads FYNNEI. The rearrangement uses TRBV2 and TRBJ1-1; TRBD1 matches 11 bases. Sequences were derived from peripheral blood, sampled on day 0 of AZD1222 vaccination. This TCR was sampled from an adult in good health. CDR3 nucleotide sequence: TGTGCCAGCAGTGTGGACAGGGGGCAGGGTGAAGCTTTCTTT. It codes for CASSVDRGQGEAFF.